A single count supports the clone carrying this TCR beta chain. Its specificity is not known. This sample was taken from a study of T cell responses to AZD1222 COVID-19 vaccine. Germline V gene data show CDR1 as SGHTA and CDR2 as FQGNSA. The V and J ends lost 1 base and 3 bases respectively, with 14 bases between them. The CDR3 covers 16 residues. Regarding the study as a whole: White British people made up most donors, females outnumbered males, and clonal diversity was possibly underestimated. Nearly half of spike-specific TCRs reportedly target unmutated variant regions. Breadth and depth of Spike-specific TCRs rose after two AZD1222 doses.

Profiling relied on immunoSEQ multiplex PCR, and the TCRdb table lists in-frame clones only, not all of them. Among roughly 130,000 clones listed, around 90% were seen once. The material was peripheral blood, obtained on day 0 of AZD1222 vaccination. The source of this sequence is an adult in good health. The V and J genes are TRBV7-2 and TRBJ2-3; D is possibly TRBD2 (6 bases). This CDR3 is CASSLVSTSRTDTQYF. The CDR3 bases are TGTGCCAGCAGCTTAGTATCAACTAGCCGGACAGATACGCAGTATTTT.